The clone carrying this T cell receptor beta chain was recorded only once. Its antigen is still unknown. The sample is drawn from a study of cytomegalovirus exposure and HLA in healthy donors. The study's findings and limits: In a later analysis, HLA-C alleles had the fewest associated TCRs, DRB1 alleles the most. TCR beta chain V- and J-gene trimming was linked, in a later analysis, to a missense variant in DCLRE1C. An observed cluster of highly shared sequence variants was recorded as a likely sequencing artifact.

This CDR3 region has 15 residues. Germline V gene lookup returns CDR1 MNHNS and CDR2 SASEGT. Losses at the gene ends were 3 bases for V and 1 base for J; bases not matched to a gene: 4. The PCR ran on 60 Vbeta and 13 Jbeta primers. TCRdb's table, derived via immunoSEQ multiplex PCR, lists solely in-frame clones and lacks some. The sample includes approximately 90,000 clones, around 84% of them seen just once. Sequencing was done on a sample of PBMCs. The chain employs TRBV6-1 and TRBJ1-2, with 8 bases matching TRBD1. This receptor was identified in a man aged 35 to 55 in good health and CMV-seropositive. This CDR3 reads CASSERTGNNYGYTF. As DNA, the CDR3 is TGTGCCAGCAGTGAGCGGACAGGGAATAACTATGGCTACACCTTC.